A selection of T cell receptor beta chains follows, all from one sample in a study of T cell responses to AZD1222 COVID-19 vaccine. The protocol was immunoSEQ multiplex PCR, while the TCRdb copy is restricted to in-frame clones and leaves out a portion. This table has over 45,000 clones, around 85% appearing once. The sample in question was peripheral blood, obtained on day 0 of MenACWY control vaccination. Receptors were obtained from an adult in good health. The CDR3 runs from the conserved cysteine through the conserved F or W. D genes are given only for firm matches. Not all rows give a size; the values are once, few, many and, for expanded clones, a class.

TRBJ2-7,.,TRBV6-2/TRBV6-3,once,TGTGCCAGCAGTTACTCGACTCCCTACGAGCAGTACTTC,CASSYSTPYEQYF
TRBJ1-1,.,TRBV6-2/TRBV6-3,.,TGTGCCAGCAGCAGGGTCACTGAAGCTTTCTTT,CASSRVTEAFF
TRBJ2-7,.,TRBV19,.,TGTGCCAGTAGTATTTTTCCAACTGACGGGATGGGAGAGCAGTACTTC,CASSIFPTDGMGEQYF
TRBJ1-1,.,TRBV29-1,.,TGCAGCGCTAAACCGGCAACGAGCCCTCTGAACACTGAAGCTTTCTTT,CSAKPATSPLNTEAFF
TRBJ1-3,.,TRBV28,once,TGTGCCAGCAGTCCCCAAGACCTCGCGAGGGGAAACACCATATATTTT,CASSPQDLARGNTIYF
TRBJ2-5,.,TRBV19,once,TGTGCCAGTAGCACGTACGGAGAAGCAGAGACCCAGTACTTC,CASSTYGEAETQYF
TRBJ2-1,TRBD1,TRBV18,.,TGTGCCAGCTCACCTCTGGCCCGAAATCGGAGACAGGGGACCTCCTACAATGAGCAGTTCTTC,CASSPLARNRRQGTSYNEQFF
TRBJ2-1,TRBD2,TRBV6-2/TRBV6-3,.,TGTGCCAGCAGTTACCCCTCGGTAGCGGGTGCACACTACAATGAGCAGTTCTTC,CASSYPSVAGAHYNEQFF
TRBJ2-5,.,TRBV27,.,TGTGCCAGCAGTTTTCTGGGGGTTGAAGAGACCCAGTACTTC,CASSFLGVEETQYF
TRBJ2-5,.,TRBV15,.,TGTGCCACCAGCAGAGTCCGGGACTACCAAGAGACCCAGTACTTC,CATSRVRDYQETQYF
TRBJ1-1,.,TRBV28,.,TGTGCCAGCAGTCAAGGTGGGGGGGCGTCGCCTGAAGCTTTCTTT,CASSQGGGASPEAFF
TRBJ2-2,.,TRBV4-1,.,TGCGCCAGCAGCCGAGCAGAGAGCACCGGGGAGCTGTTTTTT,CASSRAESTGELFF
TRBJ2-6,.,TRBV6-6,.,TGTGCCGGAAGACGGGCAAGCTCTGGGGCCAACGTCCTGACTTTC,CAGRRASSGANVLTF
TRBJ2-7,.,TRBV7-2,.,TGTGCCAGCAGCTTAGTGGTCAACTCCTACGAGCAGTACTTC,CASSLVVNSYEQYF
TRBJ1-3,.,TRBV5-6,.,TGTGCCAGCAGCTCGACGGCAGGTAGAAACACCATATATTTT,CASSSTAGRNTIYF
TRBJ1-2,.,TRBV30,few,TGTGCCTGGAGTGTAAATCAGGGAGCGAATGGCTACACCTTC,CAWSVNQGANGYTF
TRBJ1-1,.,TRBV14,.,TGTGCCAGCAGCCAAGGAGCAAGAATGAACACTGAAGCTTTCTTT,CASSQGARMNTEAFF
TRBJ2-1,TRBD2,TRBV7-6,.,TGTGCCAGCAGCCCCAAAGCGGGGGGCCCGAATGAGCAGTTCTTC,CASSPKAGGPNEQFF
TRBJ2-3,TRBD1,TRBV5-5,.,TGTGCCAGCAGTAATTACAGGGGCCTCACAGATACGCAGTATTTT,CASSNYRGLTDTQYF
TRBJ1-2,TRBD1,TRBV6-5,.,TGTGCCAGCAGCTGGACAGGGGAGGATGGCTACACCTTC,CASSWTGEDGYTF
TRBJ1-1,.,TRBV19,.,TGTGCCAGTAATCCCAGGGAACAGAACACTGAAGCTTTCTTT,CASNPREQNTEAFF
TRBJ2-5,.,TRBV11-2,.,TGTGCCAGCAGCTTGTGGCTAACAGCCCAAGAGACCCAGTACTTC,CASSLWLTAQETQYF
TRBJ2-6,TRBD1,TRBV18,.,TGTGCCAGCTCACTGGGACAGTCTGGGGCCAACGTCCTGACTTTC,CASSLGQSGANVLTF
TRBJ2-1,.,TRBV28,.,TGTGCCAGCACCACGGGACTGGCCCCGAATGAGCAGTTCTTC,CASTTGLAPNEQFF
TRBJ2-6,.,TRBV5-4,.,TGTGCCAGCAGCTTGGAAACAGGGAGCTCTGGGGCCAACGTCCTGACTTTC,CASSLETGSSGANVLTF
TRBJ1-1,TRBD1,TRBV19,.,TGTGCCAGTAGCCTACAGGGGGCCTACACTGAAGCTTTCTTT,CASSLQGAYTEAFF
TRBJ2-1,.,TRBV18,.,TGTGCCAGCTCACCGAACAATGAGCAGTTCTTC,CASSPNNEQFF
TRBJ1-1,.,TRBV7-8,.,TGTGCCAGCAGCTTAGTAAGCCAGGGTGAAGCTTTCTTT,CASSLVSQGEAFF
TRBJ2-6,.,TRBV30,.,TGTGCCTGGAGTGGGGGTTCTGGGGCCAACGTCCTGACTTTC,CAWSGGSGANVLTF
TRBJ1-6,.,TRBV5-5,few,TGTGCCAGCAGCGGAGGACAGACGGATAATTCACCCCTCCACTTT,CASSGGQTDNSPLHF
TRBJ1-5,TRBD1,TRBV6-2/TRBV6-3,.,TGTGCCAGCAGTTACTCGACAAACGACAGGGACAATCAGCCCCAGCATTTT,CASSYSTNDRDNQPQHF
TRBJ1-5,TRBD1,TRBV19,.,TGTGCCAGTAGTGGCGGGACAGGGGTCAATCAGCCCCAGCATTTT,CASSGGTGVNQPQHF
TRBJ2-1,TRBD2,TRBV9,.,TGTGCCAGCAGCGTAAATAGTCTAGCGGGAGGTAATGAGCAGTTCTTC,CASSVNSLAGGNEQFF
TRBJ2-2,.,TRBV6-5,.,TGTGCCAGCAGTTACTCAGGGCGGGAGAACACCGGGGAGCTGTTTTTT,CASSYSGRENTGELFF
TRBJ2-7,TRBD1,TRBV11-2,.,TGTGCCAGCAGCTTAGTATGGACAGGGGCCCACGAGCAGTACTTC,CASSLVWTGAHEQYF